This T cell receptor beta chain was identified during a study of blood T cells in healthy people across ages. The study's findings and limits: Per million T cells, TCR beta diversity dropped about linearly as age rose. PBMCs left unsorted prevented a conclusive naive versus antigen-experienced comparison. It was found that TCR beta diversity correlated strongly with the percentage of naive T cells.

This CDR3 spans 14 amino acids. V lost 2 bases, J lost 7 bases, and 15 bases lay in between. Per germline, CDR1 DFQATT and CDR2 SNEGSKA (reference sequence). To note about this clonotype: The antigen is unknown.

A second PCR, run for roughly 7 to 12 cycles, used a sample-barcoded 5' primer plus a J-beta primer mix. TCRdb independently ran MiXCR on the 5' RACE reads; one entry per CDR3 protein. In the table there are about 1.4 million distinct CDR3 sequences, around 55% of which are singletons. The receptor comes from a man between 18 and 29 years old in good health. The chain is built from TRBV20-1 and TRBJ2-1, with D maybe TRBD2 (5 bases). Source material: blood. CDR3 protein: CSARTFRGRNEQFF. DNA for the CDR3: TGCAGTGCTAGAACCTTCCGGGGTCGTAATGAGCAGTTCTTC.